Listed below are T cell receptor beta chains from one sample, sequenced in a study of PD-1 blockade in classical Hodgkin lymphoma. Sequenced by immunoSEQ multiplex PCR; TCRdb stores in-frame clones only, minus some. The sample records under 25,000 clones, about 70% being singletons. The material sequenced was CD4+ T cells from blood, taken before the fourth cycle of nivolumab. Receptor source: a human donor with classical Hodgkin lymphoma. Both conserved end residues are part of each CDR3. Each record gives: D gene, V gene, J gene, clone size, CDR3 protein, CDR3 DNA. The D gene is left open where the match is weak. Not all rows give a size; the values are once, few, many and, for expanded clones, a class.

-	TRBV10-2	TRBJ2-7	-	CASSEWRKPYEQYF	TGCGCCAGCAGTGAGTGGCGGAAACCCTACGAGCAGTACTTC
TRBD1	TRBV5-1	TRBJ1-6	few	CASSYGQGVKGSPLHF	TGCGCCAGCAGCTATGGACAGGGGGTCAAAGGTTCACCCCTCCACTTT
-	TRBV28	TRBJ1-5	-	CASSFSPYQPQHF	TGTGCCAGCAGTTTTAGCCCCTATCAGCCCCAGCATTTT
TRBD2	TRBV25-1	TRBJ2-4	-	CASSGAGGLGNIQYF	TGTGCCAGCAGCGGAGCGGGGGGGCTGGGAAACATTCAGTACTTC
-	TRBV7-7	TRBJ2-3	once	CASSLSPSVGRDTQYF	TGTGCTAGCAGCTTAAGTCCCAGCGTCGGGAGAGATACGCAGTATTTT
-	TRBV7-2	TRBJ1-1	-	CASLIGGMNTEAFF	TGTGCCAGCTTAATAGGGGGGATGAACACTGAAGCTTTCTTT
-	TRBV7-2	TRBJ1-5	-	CASSPGAASNQPQHF	TGTGCCAGCAGCCCCGGGGCAGCAAGCAATCAGCCCCAGCATTTT
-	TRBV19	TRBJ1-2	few	CASIDSTSNYGYTF	TGTGCCAGTATCGATTCCACTTCTAACTATGGCTACACCTTC
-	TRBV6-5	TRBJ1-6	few	CASSYGGDNSPLHF	TGTGCCAGCAGTTACGGGGGTGATAATTCACCCCTCCACTTT
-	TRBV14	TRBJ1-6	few	CASSHRNSPLHF	TGTGCCAGCAGCCACCGAAATTCACCCCTCCACTTT
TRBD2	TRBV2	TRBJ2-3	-	CASTEGGLAGTDTQYF	TGTGCCAGCACCGAGGGGGGACTAGCGGGGACAGATACGCAGTATTTT
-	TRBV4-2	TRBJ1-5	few	CASSQEGITGSLQHF	TGTGCCAGCAGCCAAGAAGGGATTACCGGGTCCCTCCAGCATTTT
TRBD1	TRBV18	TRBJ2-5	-	CASSPRDRAETQYF	TGTGCCAGCTCACCCAGGGACAGGGCTGAGACCCAGTACTTC
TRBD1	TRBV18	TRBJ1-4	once	CASSVQGANEKLFF	TGTGCCAGCTCAGTACAGGGGGCTAATGAAAAACTGTTTTTT
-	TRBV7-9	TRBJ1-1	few	CASSSRGEAFF	TGTGCCAGCAGCTCAAGGGGCGAAGCTTTCTTT
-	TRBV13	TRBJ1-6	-	CASSLGIGSPLHF	TGTGCCAGCAGCTTAGGTATCGGGTCACCCCTCCACTTT
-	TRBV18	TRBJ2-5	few	CASSPPEGRETQYF	TGTGCCAGCTCACCACCGGAAGGGCGAGAGACCCAGTACTTC
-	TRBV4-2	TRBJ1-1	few	CASSQEGGREAFF	TGTGCCAGCAGCCAAGAGGGTGGACGAGAAGCTTTCTTT
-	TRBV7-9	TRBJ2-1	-	CASTHKRRGTYNEQFF	TGTGCCAGCACCCACAAAAGGAGGGGAACCTACAATGAGCAGTTCTTC
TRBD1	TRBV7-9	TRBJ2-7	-	CASSLGTGNYYEQYF	TGTGCCAGCAGCCTCGGGACAGGGAATTACTACGAGCAGTACTTC
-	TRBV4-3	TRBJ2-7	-	CASSHGQRGYEQYF	TGCGCCAGCAGCCACGGACAGCGGGGCTACGAGCAGTACTTC
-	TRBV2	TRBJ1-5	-	CASSESRQPQHF	TGTGCCAGCAGTGAATCTCGTCAGCCCCAGCATTTT
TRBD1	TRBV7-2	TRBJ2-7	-	CASSFGTGVSEQYF	TGTGCCAGCAGCTTCGGGACAGGGGTAAGCGAGCAGTACTTC
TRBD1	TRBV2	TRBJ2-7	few	CASSFETGSYEQYF	TGTGCCAGCAGCTTTGAGACAGGGTCCTACGAGCAGTACTTC
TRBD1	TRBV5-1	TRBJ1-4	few	CASSPGQAEEKLFF	TGCGCCAGCAGCCCGGGACAGGCCGAGGAAAAACTGTTTTTT
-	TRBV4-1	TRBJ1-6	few	CASSRPGAGDSPLHF	TGCGCCAGCAGCCGCCCGGGAGCGGGAGATTCACCCCTCCACTTT